This T cell receptor (beta chain) was retrieved from a study of beta chain features in type 1 diabetes. Every donor had blood drawn once into heparin, roughly 100 mL on average. This CDR3 is built from 14 residues. With 5 bases clipped from V and 3 bases from J, the junction kept 6 bases outside the gene matches. Germline V gene data show CDR1 as MNHNS and CDR2 as SASEGT. A few counts support this clone. Expressed TCRB transcripts were sequenced because the entire RNA isolate underwent reverse transcription. Data came from immunoSEQ multiplex PCR; TCRdb stores just in-frame clones and leaves some out. Here the sample spans about 40,000 clones, more than 40% being singletons.

The TCR originated in a woman between 18 and 30 years old in good health. This rearrangement joins TRBV6-1 to TRBJ1-1; 7 bases align to TRBD1. Material: central memory CD4+ T cells from blood. CDR3 in DNA: TGTGCCAGCAGTTTACAGGGGCGGCACACTGAAGCTTTCTTT. Amino acid sequence: CASSLQGRHTEAFF.